The clone carrying this TCR beta chain was found a few times. The data are from a study of blood T cells in healthy people across ages. Trimming took 1 base from V and 4 from J, leaving 11 bases between them. The CDR3 consists of 14 residues. Germline V gene data show CDR1 as MDHEN and CDR2 as SYDVKM. Primed by a sample-barcoded 5' primer and a J-beta primer mix, a second PCR proceeded for roughly 6 to 12 cycles. In TCRdb, the 5' RACE reads were re-called with MiXCR into one record per CDR3 protein. The sample carries about 1.4 million distinct CDR3 sequences, approximately 60% recorded once. The sequenced sample consisted of blood. The sequence was obtained from a man younger than 30 in good health. This chain links TRBV28 with TRBJ2-7; D gene unclear. The CDR3 here is CASSLLHGDYEQYF. Here the CDR3 DNA reads TGTGCCAGCAGTTTATTGCATGGGGATTACGAGCAGTACTTC.